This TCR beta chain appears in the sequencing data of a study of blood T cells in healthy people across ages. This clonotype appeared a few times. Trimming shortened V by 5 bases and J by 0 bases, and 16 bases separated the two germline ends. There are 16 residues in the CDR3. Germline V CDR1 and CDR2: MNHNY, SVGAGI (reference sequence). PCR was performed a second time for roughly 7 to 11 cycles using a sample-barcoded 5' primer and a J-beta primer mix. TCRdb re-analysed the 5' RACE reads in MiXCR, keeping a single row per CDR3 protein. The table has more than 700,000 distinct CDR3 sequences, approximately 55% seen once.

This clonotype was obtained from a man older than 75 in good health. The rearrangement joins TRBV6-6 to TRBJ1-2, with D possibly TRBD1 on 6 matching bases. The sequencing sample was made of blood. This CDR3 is CASSLGQRLTNYGYTF. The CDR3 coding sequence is TGTGCCAGCAGTCTAGGACAGCGCCTCACTAACTATGGCTACACCTTC.